Here is one T cell receptor beta chain with its context. Its specificity is not known. These data are taken from a study of T-cell reconstitution after alpha-beta-depleted transplantation in children. V shed 6 bases and J 9 bases; nucleotides not matched to a gene: 21. Germline CDR1 MDHEN, CDR2 SYDVKM. This CDR3 region has 17 residues. Unique molecular identifiers were incorporated during preparation of the TCRbeta library. A single record per CDR3 protein comes from TCRdb applying MiXCR to the PCR reads. The repertoire holds around 190,000 distinct CDR3 sequences, with about 7% as singletons. Overall study findings and caveats: There were reportedly several hundred expanded graft clones from which alpha-beta T cells came about two months after transplant. Newly produced T cells mostly provided counts and TCRbeta diversity after one year, as hyperexpanded clones declined.

Sequencing used PBMCs, obtained before TCRalphabeta/CD19-depleted stem cell transplant. The receptor was isolated from a boy aged 2 to 10 with acute lymphoblastic leukemia, due to receive a stem cell transplant. The chain recombines TRBV28 with TRBJ2-5, with 8 bases identical to TRBD2. CDR3 sequence reads: CASSLTALAGPPRAQYF. CDR3 coding DNA: TGTGCCAGCAGCCTGACGGCGCTAGCGGGCCCCCCACGGGCCCAGTACTTC.